This T cell receptor beta chain was obtained from a study of control samples from healthy donors and cancer patients. Only in-frame clones appear in the TCRdb table, and some are missing; sequencing was by immunoSEQ multiplex PCR. This table has fewer than 150,000 clones, approximately 90% appearing once. Trimming stripped 0 bases from V and 0 bases from J, with 10 bases between. The CDR3 runs to 16 residues. CDR1 is SGDLS, CDR2 YYNGEE, per germline. Sequences were obtained from blood. This chain connects TRBV9 to TRBJ1-3; D is unclear. The sequence was collected from a young woman in good health. Here the CDR3 reads CASSVAEGGSGNTIYF. CDR3 coding DNA: TGTGCCAGCAGCGTAGCGGAGGGAGGCTCTGGAAACACCATATATTTT.